This entry lists 10 T cell receptor beta chains sequenced from one sample in a study of blood T cell repertoires in COVID-19 (TCRdb year 2020). The receptor library was made with the immunoSEQ multiplex PCR assay. TCRdb obtained this table from immuneACCESS and retained in-frame rearrangements with V and J assigned. These tables miss some clones; where compared with another copy, unresolved V genes account for less than half of the shortfall, and the remainder is unexplained. Counted in this sample were approximately 340,000 clones; 83% of them appeared once. The leading ten clones occupy roughly 3% of the sample. The sample consisted of peripheral blood. The receptors stem from a man aged 25-45 years with active or convalescent COVID-19.

V and J are TRBV27 and TRBJ2-2; 11 positions match TRBD2. V shed 5 bases and J 3 bases; nucleotides not matched to a gene: 20. Germline CDR1 MNHEY, CDR2 SMNVEV (reference sequence). The CDR3 sequence is 21 residues long. CDR3 sequence (DNA): TGTGCCAGCAGTCCCATCAGGGAACTTCGGGGACTAGCGGATGACACCGGGGAGCTGTTTTTT. Translating gives CASSPIRELRGLADDTGELFF.

This clone has just a few counts. V usage is TRBV28 and J usage is TRBJ1-2; possibly TRBD1 for D (6 bases). The CDR3 consists of 13 residues. V was shortened by 5 bases and J by 8 bases, with 15 bases between the two germline ends. The germline CDR1 and CDR2 sequences are MDHEN and SYDVKM. This CDR3 is CASSLGTGSGYTF. As DNA, the CDR3 is TGTGCCAGCAGTCTAGGCACAGGGAGCGGCTACACCTTC.

Here the CDR3 DNA reads TGTGCCAGCAGCTTTGGGCACGGAACACCTTACAATGAGCAGTTCTTC. This encodes CASSFGHGTPYNEQFF. This rearrangement joins TRBV7-7 to TRBJ2-1; D not certain. The germline V and J ends were trimmed by 3 bases and 4 bases, with 16 bases remaining between them. CDR3 size: 16 residues. CDR1 is SSHAT, CDR2 FNYEAQ, per germline (reference sequence). The complete variable domain, with remaining parts taken from reference TRBV7-7 and TRBJ2-1, reads GAGVSQSPRYKVTKRGQDVTLRCDPISSHATLYWYQQALGQGPEFLTYFNYEAQPDKSGLPSDRFSAERPEGSISTLTIQRTEQRDSAMYRCASSFGHGTPYNEQFFGPGTRLTVL.

The J gene is TRBJ2-7, the V gene TRBV9; D not certain. Trimming removed 0 bases from V and 3 bases from J, with 7 bases in between. The CDR3 spans 13 residues. Germline V gene sequence: CDR1 SGDLS, CDR2 YYNGEE. Here the CDR3 reads CASSVGDNYEQYF. CDR3 sequence (DNA): TGTGCCAGCAGCGTAGGTGACAACTACGAGCAGTACTTC.

This chain uses TRBV4-2 with TRBJ1-5; the match to TRBD1 covers 7 bases. In germline, CDR1 is LGHNA, CDR2 YNFKEQ. This CDR3 contains 17 residues. Trimming removed 4 bases from V and 0 bases from J; junction bases left unmatched: 9. The CDR3 coding sequence is TGTGCCAGCAGCCTAAAGATAACAGGGGATAGCAATCAGCCCCAGCATTTT. It yields the protein CASSLKITGDSNQPQHF.

This clone was seen a few times. The conserved final phenylalanine or tryptophan is absent from the CDR3, which likely points to a read error. The limits of the CDR3 on the DNA are not certain, so only TCRdb's listed CDR3 is given. This chain links TRBV2 with TRBJ1-4; whether TRBD1, the table's D call, matches the DNA was not checked. The CDR3 totals 12 residues, both ends included. In germline, CDR1 is SNHLY, CDR2 FYNNEI. The CDR3 sequence is CASNFSPGQALY.

This sequence joins TRBV21-1 and TRBJ1-2. TRBV21-1 is recorded as a pseudogene. The CDR3 loop spans 16 amino acids. The CDR3 region has the DNA TGTGCCAGCAAGGGGGGGACACAGGCGACGGACTATGGCTACACCTTC. As protein: CASKGGTQATDYGYTF.

The chain combines TRBV19 with TRBJ2-2, with TRBD2 as a possible D gene (7 bases). CDR1 and CDR2 (germline): LNHDA, SQIVND (reference sequence). Between the trimmed V and J ends, which lost 7 bases and 3 bases, there was a span of 18 bases. The CDR3 sequence is 16 residues long. The CDR3 here is CASMRGGLSDTGELFF. CDR3 bases: TGTGCCAGTATGAGGGGGGGACTTTCCGACACCGGGGAGCTGTTTTTT.

This chain connects TRBV5-4 to TRBJ2-5; 10 bases map to TRBD2. CDR1 and CDR2 from the germline V gene are SGHNT and YYREEE (reference sequence). The V segment lost 6 bases and the J segment 4 bases; nucleotides outside the gene matches: 15. The CDR3 has 17 residues. The DNA for the CDR3 is TGTGCCAGCAACCCTGACCAAGTTAGCGGGAGGATAGAGACCCAGTACTTC. Translating it yields CASNPDQVSGRIETQYF.

This chain uses TRBV6-2 or TRBV6-3 with TRBJ2-1; D gene uncertain. V was clipped by 0 bases and J by 10 bases, with 7 bases between them. Germline CDR1 reads MNHEY; CDR2 reads SVGEGT. The CDR3 totals 12 residues. DNA of the CDR3: TGTGCCAGCAGTTACTCGTATGGCGAGCAGTTCTTC. Protein product: CASSYSYGEQFF.